The T cell receptor beta chain described here comes from a study of T-cell reconstitution after alpha-beta-depleted transplantation in children. Trimming took 7 bases from V and 9 from J, leaving 22 bases between them. Per germline, CDR1 MNHNS and CDR2 SASEGT. CDR3 length: 15 amino acids. Preparation of the TCRbeta library used unique molecular identifiers. TCRdb reprocessed the PCR reads with MiXCR, giving one entry per CDR3 protein. Of about 1,000,000 distinct CDR3 sequences listed, about 31% were seen once; the top ten hold about 28%. This chain joins TRBV6-1 and TRBJ2-1; TRBD1 might be the D (5 bases). Here the sequenced sample was PBMCs, mostly from graft donor cells, taken 360 days after TCRalphabeta/CD19-depleted stem cell transplant. This clonotype was obtained from a boy younger than two who had a stem cell transplant for SCID, so the T cells may come from the graft donor. This CDR3 is CASTSFPTGFGEQFF. The CDR3 nucleotides are TGTGCCAGCACCTCCTTTCCCACAGGTTTCGGTGAGCAGTTCTTC.